This TCR delta chain was identified in a study of gamma-delta T cells after stem cell transplantation. TCRdb processed the RT-PCR reads again with the CATT caller. The table lists over 750 delta-chain clones, roughly 19% of them singletons. This clone is termed large. The CDR3 runs 16 residues. Germline V gives CDR1 GEAIGNYY, CDR2 EKD. With V trimmed by 1 base and J by 0 bases, 7 bases remained unmatched. This sequence joins TRDV2 and TRDJ1; 7 nucleotides align to TRDD3. The source is a human donor. It is not recorded whose cells these are; they may come from a transplant donor. Sequenced material: gamma-delta T cells. CDR3 sequence: CACDTLVGDYTDKLIF. As DNA, the CDR3 is TGTGCCTGTGACACGTTGGTGGGGGACTACACCGATAAACTCATCTTT.